This T cell receptor (beta chain) appears in the sequencing data of a study of blood T cells in healthy people across ages. Study-wide results and limits: Using unsorted PBMCs precluded a conclusive naive versus antigen-experienced comparison.

Primed by a sample-barcoded 5' primer and a J-beta primer mix, a second PCR proceeded for about 6 to 12 cycles. Carrying 12 random nucleotides, a template-switch adaptor labeled each individual cDNA molecule. MiXCR, run by TCRdb on the 5' RACE reads, gives a single entry per CDR3 protein. Counted here are 1.5 million to 2 million distinct CDR3 sequences, 30% to 40% occurring once; the ten biggest clones make up approximately 11%. There were healthy Caucasian individuals from Russia, aged roughly 6 to 100, serving as donors. The authors drew 8 to 10 milliliters of peripheral blood from each donor. With respect to this clonotype: As yet, its antigen is unknown.

Sequencing was carried out using blood. This receptor was identified in a woman aged 30 to 39 in good health.

This CDR3 reads CASTISHQNTEAFF. As DNA, the CDR3 is TGTGCCAGCACAATTTCCCACCAGAACACTGAAGCTTTCTTT. V and J are TRBV6-1 and TRBJ1-1, with D unclear. The germline V and J ends were trimmed by 7 bases and 1 base, with 13 bases remaining between them. The CDR3 length is 14 residues. CDR1 and CDR2 from the germline V gene are MNHNS and SASEGT.